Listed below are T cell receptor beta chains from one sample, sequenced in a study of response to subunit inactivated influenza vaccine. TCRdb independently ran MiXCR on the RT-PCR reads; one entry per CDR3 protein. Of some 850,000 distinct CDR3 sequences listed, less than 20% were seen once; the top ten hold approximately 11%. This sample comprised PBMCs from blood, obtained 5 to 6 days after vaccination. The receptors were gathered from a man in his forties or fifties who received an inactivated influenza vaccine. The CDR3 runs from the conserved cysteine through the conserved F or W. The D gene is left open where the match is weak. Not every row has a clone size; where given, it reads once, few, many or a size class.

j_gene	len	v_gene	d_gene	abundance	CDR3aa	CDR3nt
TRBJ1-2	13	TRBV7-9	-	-	CASSLVGDGGYTF	TGTGCCAGCAGCTTAGTAGGGGACGGTGGCTACACCTTC
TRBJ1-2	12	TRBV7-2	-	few	CASNPGGRGYTF	TGTGCCAGCAACCCGGGAGGGCGCGGCTACACCTTC
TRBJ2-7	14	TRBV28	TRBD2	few	CASSSGGRALKQYF	TGTGCCAGCAGTTCTGGCGGGAGGGCTTTAAAGCAGTACTTC
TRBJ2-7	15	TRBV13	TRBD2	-	CASSPQRGDSYEQYF	TGTGCCAGCAGCCCCCAGCGGGGGGACTCCTACGAGCAGTACTTC
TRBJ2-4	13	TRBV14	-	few	CASSQDLVAIQYF	TGTGCCAGCAGCCAAGACTTGGTAGCCATTCAGTACTTC
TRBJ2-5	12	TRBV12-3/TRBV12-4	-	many	CASSQRGWTQYF	TGTGCCAGCAGCCAACGGGGATGGACCCAGTACTTC
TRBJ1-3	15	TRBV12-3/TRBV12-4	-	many	CASSLPRGSGNTIYF	TGTGCCAGCAGTCTCCCACGTGGATCGGGAAACACCATATATTTT
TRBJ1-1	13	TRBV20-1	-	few	CSAARGSNTEAFF	TGCAGTGCCGCCCGGGGGTCGAACACTGAAGCTTTCTTT
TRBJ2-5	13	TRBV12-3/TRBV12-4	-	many	CASARNDRETQYF	TGTGCCAGCGCACGCAATGATAGAGAGACCCAGTACTTC
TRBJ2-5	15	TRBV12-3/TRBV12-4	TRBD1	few	CASSHRDRGRETQYF	TGTGCCAGCAGTCACCGGGACAGGGGACGAGAGACCCAGTACTTC
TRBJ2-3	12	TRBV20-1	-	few	CSAHRPPDTQYF	TGCAGTGCTCATCGACCCCCAGATACGCAGTATTTT
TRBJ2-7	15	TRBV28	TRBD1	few	CASSFPDRGLYEQYF	TGTGCCAGCAGTTTTCCGGACAGGGGGCTTTACGAGCAGTACTTC
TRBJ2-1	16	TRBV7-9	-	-	CASILDGAGFYNEQFF	TGTGCCAGCATCTTAGACGGCGCGGGATTCTACAATGAGCAGTTCTTC
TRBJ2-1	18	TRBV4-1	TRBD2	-	CASSRVPGLAGGNNEQFF	TGCGCCAGCAGCCGGGTCCCGGGACTAGCGGGGGGCAACAATGAGCAGTTCTTC
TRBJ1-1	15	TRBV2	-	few	CASRTESGLNTEAFF	TGTGCCAGCAGGACAGAATCTGGGCTGAACACTGAAGCTTTCTTT
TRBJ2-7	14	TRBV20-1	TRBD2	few	CSADAPGGSYEQYF	TGCAGTGCCGACGCGCCGGGAGGCTCCTACGAGCAGTACTTC
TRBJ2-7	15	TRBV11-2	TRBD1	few	CASRPPGTGKYEQYF	TGTGCCAGCAGGCCCCCCGGGACAGGGAAATACGAGCAGTACTTC
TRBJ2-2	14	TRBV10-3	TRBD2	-	CAIRGSGGDGELFF	TGTGCCATCAGGGGGAGCGGGGGAGACGGGGAGCTGTTTTTT
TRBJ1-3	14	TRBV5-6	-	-	CASSNGTPSDTIYF	TGTGCCAGCAGCAACGGGACGCCGTCAGACACCATATATTTT
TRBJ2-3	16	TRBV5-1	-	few	CASTKQGVSTADTQYF	TGCGCCAGCACCAAACAAGGGGTTTCTACGGCAGATACGCAGTATTTT
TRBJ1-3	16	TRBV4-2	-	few	CASSQDLANSGNTIYF	TGTGCCAGCAGCCAAGATTTGGCCAACTCTGGAAACACCATATATTTT
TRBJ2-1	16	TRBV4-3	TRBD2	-	CASSQARVAGSNEQFF	TGCGCCAGCAGCCAAGCGAGGGTAGCGGGGAGCAATGAGCAGTTCTTC
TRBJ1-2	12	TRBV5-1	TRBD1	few	CATSGTGDRYTF	TGCGCCACCTCGGGGACAGGGGACCGCTACACCTTC
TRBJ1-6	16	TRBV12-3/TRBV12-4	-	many	CASSLSGGRGNSPLHF	TGTGCCAGCAGCCTATCCGGGGGCCGGGGGAATTCACCCCTCCACTTT
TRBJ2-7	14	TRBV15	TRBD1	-	CATSRDRGIGEQYF	TGTGCCACCAGCAGAGACAGGGGGATAGGCGAGCAGTACTTC
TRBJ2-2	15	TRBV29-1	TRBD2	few	CSVDSWEGHTGELFF	TGCAGCGTTGACTCGTGGGAGGGCCACACCGGGGAGCTGTTTTTT
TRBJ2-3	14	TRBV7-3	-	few	CASSPSVAKGTQYF	TGTGCCAGCAGCCCCTCCGTTGCAAAGGGTACGCAGTATTTT
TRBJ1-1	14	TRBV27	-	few	CASSLAGRWTEAFF	TGTGCCAGCAGTTTAGCAGGCCGTTGGACTGAAGCTTTCTTT
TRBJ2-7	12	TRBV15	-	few	CATSRTKTEQYF	TGTGCCACCAGCAGAACAAAGACCGAGCAGTACTTC
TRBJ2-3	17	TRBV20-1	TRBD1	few	CSARDPRQGADADTQYF	TGCAGTGCTAGAGATCCGCGACAGGGGGCGGACGCAGATACGCAGTATTTT
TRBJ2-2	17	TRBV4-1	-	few	CASSRKGFFTDTGELFF	TGCGCCAGCAGCCGAAAAGGGTTTTTTACGGACACCGGGGAGCTGTTTTTT
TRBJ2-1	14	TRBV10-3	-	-	CAISHSSSYNEQFF	TGTGCCATCAGCCACTCGAGCTCCTACAATGAGCAGTTCTTC
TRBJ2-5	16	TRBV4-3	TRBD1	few	CASSQVPGQGGETQYF	TGCGCCAGCAGCCAGGTTCCGGGACAGGGAGGAGAGACCCAGTACTTC
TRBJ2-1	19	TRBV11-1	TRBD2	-	CASSWQRLAGGIKKGEQFF	TGTGCCAGCAGCTGGCAACGACTAGCGGGAGGCATTAAAAAGGGTGAGCAGTTCTTC
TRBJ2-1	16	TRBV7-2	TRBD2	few	CASSPRWTRVGNEQFF	TGTGCCAGCAGCCCGCGTTGGACTAGGGTAGGGAATGAGCAGTTCTTC
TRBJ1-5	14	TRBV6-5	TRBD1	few	CASSSRGIQGAQHF	TGTGCCAGCAGTTCCAGGGGGATACAAGGGGCCCAGCATTTT
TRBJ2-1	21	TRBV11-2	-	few	CASSLYQGLLVKAGSYNEQFF	TGTGCCAGCAGCTTATATCAGGGGCTGCTGGTCAAGGCGGGCTCCTACAATGAGCAGTTCTTC
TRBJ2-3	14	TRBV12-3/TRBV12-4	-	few	CASSYPSTGDTQYF	TGTGCCAGCAGTTACCCCTCGACAGGAGATACGCAGTATTTT
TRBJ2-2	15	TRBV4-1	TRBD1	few	CASSKGQANTGELFF	TGCGCCAGCAGCAAAGGACAGGCGAACACCGGGGAGCTGTTTTTT
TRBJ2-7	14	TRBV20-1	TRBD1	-	CSAETGQISYEQYF	TGCAGTGCTGAGACGGGACAGATCTCCTACGAGCAGTACTTC
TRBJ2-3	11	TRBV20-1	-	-	CSGVSTDTQYF	TGCAGTGGGGTGAGCACAGATACGCAGTATTTT
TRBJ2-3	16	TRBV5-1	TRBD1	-	CASSLSQGAGSDTQYF	TGCGCCAGCAGCTTGTCCCAGGGGGCCGGGTCAGATACGCAGTATTTT
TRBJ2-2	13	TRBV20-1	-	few	CSAREGRDGELFF	TGCAGTGCTAGAGAGGGCCGAGACGGGGAGCTGTTTTTT
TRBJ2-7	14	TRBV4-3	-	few	CASSRDQGSYEQYF	TGCGCCAGCAGTCGCGATCAGGGTTCCTACGAGCAGTACTTC
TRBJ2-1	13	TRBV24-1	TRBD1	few	CATSEPHRGSKFF	TGTGCCACCAGTGAGCCACACAGGGGCTCGAAGTTCTTC
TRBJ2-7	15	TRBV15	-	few	CATSRDYEGKDEQYF	TGTGCCACCAGCAGAGATTATGAGGGGAAGGACGAGCAGTACTTC
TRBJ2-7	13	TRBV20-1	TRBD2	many	CSASREAPNEQYF	TGCAGTGCTAGCCGGGAGGCCCCCAACGAGCAGTACTTC
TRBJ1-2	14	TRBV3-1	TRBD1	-	CASSQLRGRYGYTF	TGTGCCAGCAGCCAACTCAGGGGGAGATATGGCTACACCTTC
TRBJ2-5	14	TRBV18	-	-	CASSPPGRVETQYF	TGTGCCAGCTCACCACCCGGAAGGGTAGAGACCCAGTACTTC
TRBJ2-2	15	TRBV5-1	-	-	CASSLKGQNTGELFF	TGCGCCAGCAGCTTGAAGGGACAAAACACCGGGGAGCTGTTTTTT
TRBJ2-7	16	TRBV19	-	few	CASSPRTAWGFYEQYF	TGTGCCAGTAGCCCCCGGACAGCATGGGGATTCTACGAGCAGTACTTC
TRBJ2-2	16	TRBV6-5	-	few	CASSYHVSSNTGELFF	TGTGCCAGCAGTTACCATGTTAGCAGCAACACCGGGGAGCTGTTTTTT
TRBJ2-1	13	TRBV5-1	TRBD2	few	CASSSGRLNEQFF	TGCGCCTCATCTAGCGGGAGATTGAATGAGCAGTTCTTC
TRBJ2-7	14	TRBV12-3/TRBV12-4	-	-	CASGWAAGPYEQYF	TGTGCCAGCGGCTGGGCAGCCGGTCCCTACGAGCAGTACTTC
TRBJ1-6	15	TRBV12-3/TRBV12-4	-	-	CASTLGLGTVSPLHF	TGTGCCAGCACCCTGGGCTTAGGGACCGTTTCACCCCTCCACTTT
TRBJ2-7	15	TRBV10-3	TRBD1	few	CAFASGTENSYEQYF	TGTGCCTTCGCATCCGGGACAGAGAACTCCTACGAGCAGTACTTC
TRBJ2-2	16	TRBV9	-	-	CASSGSGAENTGELFF	TGTGCCAGCAGCGGGTCGGGAGCGGAAAACACCGGGGAGCTGTTTTTT
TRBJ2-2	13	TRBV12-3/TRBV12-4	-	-	CASSLVTAGELFF	TGTGCCAGCAGTTTAGTAACGGCCGGGGAGCTGTTTTTT
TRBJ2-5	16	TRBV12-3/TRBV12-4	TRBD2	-	CASSRRTSGGKETQYF	TGTGCCAGCAGCCGAAGGACTAGCGGGGGGAAAGAGACCCAGTACTTC
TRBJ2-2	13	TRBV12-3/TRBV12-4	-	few	CASSPLPAGELFF	TGTGCCAGCAGTCCCCTTCCGGCCGGGGAGCTGTTTTTT